This T cell receptor (beta chain) was sequenced during a study of blood T cell repertoires in COVID-19. Turning to the study itself: Samples representing acute and convalescent COVID-19 were sourced from the United States, Italy and Spain. From T cells, B-cell-depleted T cells, or PBMCs came the material, which was cDNA or gDNA.

CDR3 size: 19 residues. One Seattle source followed patients from active infection through their disease course. Authors' data handling: Estimated nucleated cell counts came from reference gene primer amplification. Profiled with immunoSEQ multiplex PCR; TCRdb holds only in-frame clones, not every one. D and trimming were read from the DNA, whereas the V and J calls and clone size are those reported in that table. The sample has over 150,000 clones; over 75% are singletons. Sequenced input: peripheral blood. The TCR was taken from a man aged 45-65 years with COVID-19, enrolled during active disease. This chain links TRBV21-1 with TRBJ2-5; the table's D gene call, TRBD2, was not cross checked with the DNA. TRBV21-1 is designated a pseudogene. Here the CDR3 DNA reads TGTGCCAGCAGCAAAGCGCTGCGGTCTAGCGGGAATACCCAAGAGACCCAGTACTTC. Amino acid sequence: CASSKALRSSGNTQETQYF.